This T cell receptor beta chain was sequenced during a study of T-cell memory formation after mild COVID-19. Study context: The two donors had largely donor-specific TCR clusters.

Study outcomes and limitations: Confirmation was lacking for SARS-CoV-2 specificity of second-wave clones that peaked on day 37. Day 15 to 85 contracting clones showed balanced CD4/CD8; later expanders leaned CD4+.

CDR3 size: 17 residues. J lost 4 bases, V lost 7 bases, and 9 bases had no gene match. Researchers used 5'RACE with constant-segment primers to make TCR alpha and TCR beta cDNA libraries that carry sample barcodes and UMIs. Using its own MiXCR run on the 5' RACE reads, TCRdb lists one record per CDR3 protein. The sample holds about 610,000 distinct CDR3 sequences, roughly 17% seen once. A note on this clonotype: Its antigen is undetermined.

The sample comprised PBMCs or a T cell subset sorted from them (not recorded which). The rearrangement joins TRBV12-3 or TRBV12-4 to TRBJ2-2; 13 positions match TRBD2. The sequence was obtained from an adult woman who had mild COVID-19 (a few samples of this study predate the infection). Cell type and time point are not known. The CDR3 here is CASTTSGRTRGTGELFF. CDR3 bases: TGTGCCAGCACGACTAGCGGGAGGACTCGAGGCACCGGGGAGCTGTTTTTT.